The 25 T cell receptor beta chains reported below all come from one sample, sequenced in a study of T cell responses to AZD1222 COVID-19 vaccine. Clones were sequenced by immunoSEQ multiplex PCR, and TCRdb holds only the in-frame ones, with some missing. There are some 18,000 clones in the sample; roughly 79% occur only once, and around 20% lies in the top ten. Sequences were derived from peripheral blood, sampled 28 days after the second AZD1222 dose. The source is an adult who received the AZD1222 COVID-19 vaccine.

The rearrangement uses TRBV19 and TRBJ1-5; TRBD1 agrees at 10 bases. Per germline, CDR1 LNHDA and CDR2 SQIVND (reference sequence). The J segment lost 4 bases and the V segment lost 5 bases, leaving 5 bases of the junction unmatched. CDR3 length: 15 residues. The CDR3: CASSGRTGGNQPQHF. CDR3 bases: TGTGCCAGTAGTGGACGGACAGGGGGAAATCAGCCCCAGCATTTT.

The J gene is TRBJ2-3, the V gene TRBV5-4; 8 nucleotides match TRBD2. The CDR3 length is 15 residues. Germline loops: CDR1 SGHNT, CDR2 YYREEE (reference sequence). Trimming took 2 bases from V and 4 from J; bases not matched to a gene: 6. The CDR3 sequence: CASSFGGAQADTQYF. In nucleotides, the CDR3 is TGTGCCAGCAGCTTCGGGGGGGCCCAGGCAGATACGCAGTATTTT.

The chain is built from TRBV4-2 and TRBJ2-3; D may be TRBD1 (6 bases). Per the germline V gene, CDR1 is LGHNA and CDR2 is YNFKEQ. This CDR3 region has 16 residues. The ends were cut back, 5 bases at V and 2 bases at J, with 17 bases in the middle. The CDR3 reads CASSDLQGTVTDTQYF. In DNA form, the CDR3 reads TGTGCCAGCAGCGACTTACAGGGAACAGTCACAGATACGCAGTATTTT.

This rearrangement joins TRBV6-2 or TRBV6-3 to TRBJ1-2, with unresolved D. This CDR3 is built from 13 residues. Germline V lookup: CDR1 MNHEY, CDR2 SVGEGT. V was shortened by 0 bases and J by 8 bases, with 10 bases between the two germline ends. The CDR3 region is CASSYSGFWGYTF. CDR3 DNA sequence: TGTGCCAGCAGTTACTCGGGATTTTGGGGCTACACCTTC.

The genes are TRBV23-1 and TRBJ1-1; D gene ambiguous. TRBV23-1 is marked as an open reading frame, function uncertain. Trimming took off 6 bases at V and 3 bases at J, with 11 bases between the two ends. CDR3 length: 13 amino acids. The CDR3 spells CASRRVIDTEAFF. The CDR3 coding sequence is TGCGCCAGCAGGAGGGTGATAGACACTGAAGCTTTCTTT.

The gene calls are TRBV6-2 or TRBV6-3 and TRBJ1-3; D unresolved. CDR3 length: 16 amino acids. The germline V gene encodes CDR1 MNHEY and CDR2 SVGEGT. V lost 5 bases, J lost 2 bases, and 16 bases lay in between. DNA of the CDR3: TGTGCCAGCAGTAGGATGACAAGTCGTCCTGGAAACACCATATATTTT. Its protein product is CASSRMTSRPGNTIYF.

CDR3 bases: TGTGCCAGCAGTATGGACAGGGCTCGAACTGAAGCTTTCTTT. This translates into CASSMDRARTEAFF. The genes are TRBV6-5 and TRBJ1-1; 8 nucleotides align to TRBD1. V trimming: 5 bases; J trimming: 5 bases; junction bases outside the gene matches: 7. Germline CDR1 and CDR2: MNHEY and SVGAGI. This CDR3 is built from 14 residues.

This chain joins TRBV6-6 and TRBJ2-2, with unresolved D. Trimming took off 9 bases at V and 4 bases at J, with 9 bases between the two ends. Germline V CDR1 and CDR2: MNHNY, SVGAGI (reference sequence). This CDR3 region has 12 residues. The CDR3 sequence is CASGESTGELFF. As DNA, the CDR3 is TGTGCCAGTGGAGAAAGCACCGGGGAGCTGTTTTTT.

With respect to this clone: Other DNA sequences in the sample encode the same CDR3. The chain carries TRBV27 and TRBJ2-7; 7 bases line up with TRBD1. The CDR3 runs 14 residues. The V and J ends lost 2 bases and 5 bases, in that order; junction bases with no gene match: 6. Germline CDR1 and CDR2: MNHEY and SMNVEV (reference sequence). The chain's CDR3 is CASSLDRVRNEQYF. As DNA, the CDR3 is TGTGCCAGCAGTTTAGACAGGGTAAGGAACGAGCAGTACTTC.

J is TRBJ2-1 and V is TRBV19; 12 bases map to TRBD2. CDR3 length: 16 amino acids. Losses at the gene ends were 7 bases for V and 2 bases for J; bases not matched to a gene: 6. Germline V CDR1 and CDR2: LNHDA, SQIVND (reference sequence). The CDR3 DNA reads TGTGCCAGTACCTCTAGCGGGAGGGGGCCCTACAATGAGCAGTTCTTC. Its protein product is CASTSSGRGPYNEQFF. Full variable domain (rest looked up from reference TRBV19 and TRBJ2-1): DGGITQSPKYLFRKEGQNVTLSCEQNLNHDAMYWYRQDPGQGLRLIYYSQIVNDFQKGDIAEGYSVSREKKESFPLTVTSAQKNPTAFYLCASTSSGRGPYNEQFFGPGTRLTVL.

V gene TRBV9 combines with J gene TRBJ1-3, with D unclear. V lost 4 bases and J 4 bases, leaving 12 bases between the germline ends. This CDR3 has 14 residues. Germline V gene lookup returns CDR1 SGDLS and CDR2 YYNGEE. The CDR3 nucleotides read TGTGCCAGCAGCTTCGGGGTCTCCGGAAACACCATATATTTT. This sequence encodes CASSFGVSGNTIYF.

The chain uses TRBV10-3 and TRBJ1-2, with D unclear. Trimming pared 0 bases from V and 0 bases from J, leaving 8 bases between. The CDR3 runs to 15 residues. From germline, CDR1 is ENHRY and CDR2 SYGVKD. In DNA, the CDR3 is TGTGCCATCAGTGAGTCACGGAGGGCTAACTATGGCTACACCTTC. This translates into CAISESRRANYGYTF.

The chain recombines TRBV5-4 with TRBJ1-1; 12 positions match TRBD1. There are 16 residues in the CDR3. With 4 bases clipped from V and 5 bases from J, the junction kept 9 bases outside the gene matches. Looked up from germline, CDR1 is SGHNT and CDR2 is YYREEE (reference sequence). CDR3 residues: CASSLGQGAGGTEAFF. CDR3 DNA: TGTGCCAGCAGCCTGGGACAGGGGGCGGGTGGGACTGAAGCTTTCTTT.

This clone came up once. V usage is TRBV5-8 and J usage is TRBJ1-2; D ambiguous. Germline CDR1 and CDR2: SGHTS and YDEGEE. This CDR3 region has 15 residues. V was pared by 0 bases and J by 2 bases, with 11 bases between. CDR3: CASSLGSLENYGYTF. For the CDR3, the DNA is TGTGCCAGCAGCTTGGGATCACTGGAGAACTATGGCTACACCTTC.

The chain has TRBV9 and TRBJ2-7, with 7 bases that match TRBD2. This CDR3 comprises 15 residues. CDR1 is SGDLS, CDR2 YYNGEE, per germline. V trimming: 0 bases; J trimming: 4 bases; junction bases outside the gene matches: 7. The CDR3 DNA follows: TGTGCCAGCAGCGTAGCTGCGGGAGTTATGTACGAGCAGTACTTC. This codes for CASSVAAGVMYEQYF.

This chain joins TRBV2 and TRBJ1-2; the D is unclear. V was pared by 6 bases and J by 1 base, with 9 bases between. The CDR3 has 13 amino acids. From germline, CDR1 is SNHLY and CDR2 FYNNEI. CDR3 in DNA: TGTGCCAGCAGCCTTTCCGGTAACTATGGCTACACCTTC. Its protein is CASSLSGNYGYTF.

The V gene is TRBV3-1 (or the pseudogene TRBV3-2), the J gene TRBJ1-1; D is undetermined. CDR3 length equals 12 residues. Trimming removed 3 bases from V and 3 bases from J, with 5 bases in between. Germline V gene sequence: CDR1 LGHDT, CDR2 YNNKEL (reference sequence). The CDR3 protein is CASSHGDTEAFF. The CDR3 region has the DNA TGTGCCAGCAGCCATGGGGACACTGAAGCTTTCTTT.

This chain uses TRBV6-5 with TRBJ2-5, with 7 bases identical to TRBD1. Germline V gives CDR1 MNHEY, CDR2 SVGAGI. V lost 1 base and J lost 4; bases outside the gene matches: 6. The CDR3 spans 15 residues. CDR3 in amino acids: CASSYLGDSSETQYF. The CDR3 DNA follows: TGTGCCAGCAGTTACTTGGGGGACAGCTCAGAGACCCAGTACTTC.

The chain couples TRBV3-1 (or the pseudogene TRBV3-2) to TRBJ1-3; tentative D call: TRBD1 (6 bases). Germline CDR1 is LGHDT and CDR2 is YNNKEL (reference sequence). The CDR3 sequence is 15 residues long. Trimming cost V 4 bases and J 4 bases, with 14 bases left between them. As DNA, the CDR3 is TGTGCCAGCAGCCCGTCCGGGACATCGGGAAACACCATATATTTT. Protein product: CASSPSGTSGNTIYF.

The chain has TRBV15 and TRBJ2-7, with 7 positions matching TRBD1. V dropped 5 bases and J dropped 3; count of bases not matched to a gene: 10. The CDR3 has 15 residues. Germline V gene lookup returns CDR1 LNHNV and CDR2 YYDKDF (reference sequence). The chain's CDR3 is CATSGPTGSLYEQYF. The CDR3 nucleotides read TGTGCCACCAGCGGCCCGACAGGGTCTCTCTACGAGCAGTACTTC.

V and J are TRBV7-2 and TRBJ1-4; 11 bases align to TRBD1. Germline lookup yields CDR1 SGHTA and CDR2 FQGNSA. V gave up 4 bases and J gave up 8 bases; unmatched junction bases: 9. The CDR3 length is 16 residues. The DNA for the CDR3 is TGTGCCAGCAGCTCCCGGACAGGGGGCGTGGGCGAAAAACTGTTTTTT. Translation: CASSSRTGGVGEKLFF.

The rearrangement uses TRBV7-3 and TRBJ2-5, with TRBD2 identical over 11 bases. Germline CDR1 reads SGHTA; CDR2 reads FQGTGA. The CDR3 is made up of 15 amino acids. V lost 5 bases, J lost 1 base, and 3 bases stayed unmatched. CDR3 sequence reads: CASSPGTSGQETQYF. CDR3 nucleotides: TGTGCCAGCAGCCCCGGGACTAGCGGCCAAGAGACCCAGTACTTC.

CDR3 in amino acids: CSVGDGGNEKLFF. CDR3 nucleotide sequence: TGCAGCGTTGGGGACGGTGGGAATGAAAAACTGTTTTTT. The chain is built from TRBV29-1 and TRBJ1-4; a weak D match, TRBD1 (5 bases). Germline V gene sequence: CDR1 SQVTM, CDR2 ANQGSEA. The CDR3 is made up of 13 amino acids. Trimming removed 4 bases at V and 5 bases at J, with 11 bases between.

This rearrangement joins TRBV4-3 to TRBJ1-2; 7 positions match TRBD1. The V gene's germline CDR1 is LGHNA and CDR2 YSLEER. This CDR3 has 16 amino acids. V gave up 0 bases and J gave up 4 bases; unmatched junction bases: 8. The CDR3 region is CASSQDRSGQLYGYTF. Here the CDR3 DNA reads TGCGCCAGCAGCCAAGACCGCTCGGGACAGCTCTATGGCTACACCTTC.

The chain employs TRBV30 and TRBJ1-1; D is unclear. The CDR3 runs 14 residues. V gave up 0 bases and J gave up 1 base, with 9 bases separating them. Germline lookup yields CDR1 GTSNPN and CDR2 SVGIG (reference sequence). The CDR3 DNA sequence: TGTGCCTGGAGTGTAAGACTGAGGAACACTGAAGCTTTCTTT. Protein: CAWSVRLRNTEAFF.